This entry is about one TCR beta chain. The source of the sample is a study of cytomegalovirus exposure and HLA in healthy donors. Measured with immunoSEQ multiplex PCR; TCRdb has only the in-frame clones, and not every one. The profile shows hundreds of thousands of clones, 90% of them singletons. The CDR3 spans 13 residues. Germline V gives CDR1 SQVTM, CDR2 ANQGSEA. Trimming removed 7 bases at V and 2 bases at J, with 14 bases between. The chain employs TRBV29-1 and TRBJ2-5; either TRBD1 or TRBD2 may supply D (5 bases each). Sequenced: PBMCs. This clonotype originated in a woman in her 30s in good health and CMV-seronegative. The CDR3 DNA is TGCAGCGCCCCGGGACCCCTGCAAGAGACCCAGTACTTC. Protein product: CSAPGPLQETQYF.